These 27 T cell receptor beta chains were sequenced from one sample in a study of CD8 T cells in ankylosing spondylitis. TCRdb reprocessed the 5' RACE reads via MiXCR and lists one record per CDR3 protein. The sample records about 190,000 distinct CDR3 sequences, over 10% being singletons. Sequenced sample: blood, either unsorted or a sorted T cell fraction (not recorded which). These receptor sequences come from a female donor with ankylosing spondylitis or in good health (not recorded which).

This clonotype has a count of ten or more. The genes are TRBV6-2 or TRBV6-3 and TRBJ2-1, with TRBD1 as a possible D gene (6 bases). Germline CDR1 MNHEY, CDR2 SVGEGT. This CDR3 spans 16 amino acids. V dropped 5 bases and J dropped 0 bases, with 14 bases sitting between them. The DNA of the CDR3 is TGTGCCAGCAGTCCGGTCCAGGGGAGCTCCTACAATGAGCAGTTCTTC. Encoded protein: CASSPVQGSSYNEQFF.

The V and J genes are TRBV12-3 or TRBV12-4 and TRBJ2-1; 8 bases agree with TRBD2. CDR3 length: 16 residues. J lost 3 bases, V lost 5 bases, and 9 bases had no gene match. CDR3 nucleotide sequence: TGTGCCAGCAGTCGTATTAGCGGGAATTACTACAATGAGCAGTTCTTC. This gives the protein CASSRISGNYYNEQFF.

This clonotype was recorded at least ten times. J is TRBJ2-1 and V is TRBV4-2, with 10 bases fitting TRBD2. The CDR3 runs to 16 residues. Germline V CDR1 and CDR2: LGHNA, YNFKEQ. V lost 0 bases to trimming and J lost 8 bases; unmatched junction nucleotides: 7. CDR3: CASSQDRASGSDEQFF. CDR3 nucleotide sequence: TGTGCCAGCAGCCAAGATAGGGCTAGCGGGAGCGATGAGCAGTTCTTC.

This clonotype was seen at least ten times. CDR3 coding DNA: TGCAGTGCTAGTAAGCGAGGGACAGCAACTAATGAAAAACTGTTTTTT. It is translated as CSASKRGTATNEKLFF. The gene calls are TRBV20-1 and TRBJ1-4; 7 positions match TRBD1. Germline assignment: CDR1 DFQATT and CDR2 SNEGSKA (reference sequence). The trim removed 3 bases at V and 0 bases at J, leaving 7 bases unmatched. There are 16 residues in the CDR3.

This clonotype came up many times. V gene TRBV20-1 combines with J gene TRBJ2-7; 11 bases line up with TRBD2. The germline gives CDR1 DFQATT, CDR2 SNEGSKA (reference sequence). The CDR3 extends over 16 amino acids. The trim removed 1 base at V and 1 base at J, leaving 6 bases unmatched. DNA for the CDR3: TGCAGTGCTAGAGGCCCCGGGACTAGCGGTTCCTACGAGCAGTACTTC. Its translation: CSARGPGTSGSYEQYF.

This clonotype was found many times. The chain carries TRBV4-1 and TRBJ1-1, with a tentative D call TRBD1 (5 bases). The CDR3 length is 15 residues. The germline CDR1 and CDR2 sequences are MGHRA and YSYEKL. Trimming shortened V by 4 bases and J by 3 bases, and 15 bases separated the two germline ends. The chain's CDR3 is CASSRSAGGYTEAFF. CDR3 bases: TGCGCCAGCAGCCGCTCAGCCGGGGGATACACTGAAGCTTTCTTT.

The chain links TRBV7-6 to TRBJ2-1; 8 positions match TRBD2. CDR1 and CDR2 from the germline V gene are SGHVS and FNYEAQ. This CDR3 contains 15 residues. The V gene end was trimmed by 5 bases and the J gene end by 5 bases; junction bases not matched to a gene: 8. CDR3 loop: CASSTPSGSNNEQFF. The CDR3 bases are TGTGCCAGCAGCACTCCCAGCGGGAGCAACAATGAGCAGTTCTTC.

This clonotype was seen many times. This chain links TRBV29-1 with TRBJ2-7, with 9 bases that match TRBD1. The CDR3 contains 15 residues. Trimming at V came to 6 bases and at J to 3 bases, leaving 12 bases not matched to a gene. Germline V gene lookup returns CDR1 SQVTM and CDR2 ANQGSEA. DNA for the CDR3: TGCAGCGTAGACCAACAGGGGGCGACGGACTACGAGCAGTACTTC. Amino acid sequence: CSVDQQGATDYEQYF.

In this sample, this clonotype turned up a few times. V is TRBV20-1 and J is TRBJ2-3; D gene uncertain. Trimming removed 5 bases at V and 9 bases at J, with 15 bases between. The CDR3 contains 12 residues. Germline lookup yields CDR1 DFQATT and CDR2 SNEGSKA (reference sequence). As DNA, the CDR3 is TGCAGTGCTGACTCGACTTCGAGCACGCAGTATTTT. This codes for CSADSTSSTQYF.

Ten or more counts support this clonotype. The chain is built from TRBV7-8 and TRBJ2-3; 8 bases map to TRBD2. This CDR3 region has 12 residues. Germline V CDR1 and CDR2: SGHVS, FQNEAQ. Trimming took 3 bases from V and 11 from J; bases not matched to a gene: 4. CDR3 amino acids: CASSFSGEEQYF. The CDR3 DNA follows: TGTGCCAGCAGCTTTAGCGGGGAGGAGCAGTATTTT.

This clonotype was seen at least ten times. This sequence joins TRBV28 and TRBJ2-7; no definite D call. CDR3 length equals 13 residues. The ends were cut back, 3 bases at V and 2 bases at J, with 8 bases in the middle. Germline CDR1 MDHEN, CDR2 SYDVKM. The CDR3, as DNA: TGTGCCAGCAGTTTGGGTCGCCCCTACGAGCAGTACTTC. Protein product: CASSLGRPYEQYF. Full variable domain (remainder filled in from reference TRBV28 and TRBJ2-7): DVKVTQSSRYLVKRTGEKVFLECVQDMDHENMFWYRQDPGLGLRLIYFSYDVKMKEKGDIPEGYSVSREKKERFSLILESASTNQTSMYLCASSLGRPYEQYFGPGTRLTVT.

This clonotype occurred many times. The CDR3 bases are TGCGCCAGCAGCTTGATTGGACAGGGAAGAATGAACACTGAAGCTTTCTTT. It yields the protein CASSLIGQGRMNTEAFF. The chain combines TRBV5-1 with TRBJ1-1; 8 bases align to TRBD1. The J segment lost 0 bases and the V segment lost 1 base, leaving 8 bases of the junction unmatched. CDR1 is SGHRS and CDR2 is YFSETQ in the germline V gene. This CDR3 contains 17 residues.

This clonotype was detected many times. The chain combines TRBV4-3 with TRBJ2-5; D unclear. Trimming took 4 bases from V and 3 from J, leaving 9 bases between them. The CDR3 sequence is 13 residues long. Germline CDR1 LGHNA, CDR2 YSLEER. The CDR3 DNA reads TGCGCCAGCAGCCTCGCAATCGAAGAGACCCAGTACTTC. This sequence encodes CASSLAIEETQYF.

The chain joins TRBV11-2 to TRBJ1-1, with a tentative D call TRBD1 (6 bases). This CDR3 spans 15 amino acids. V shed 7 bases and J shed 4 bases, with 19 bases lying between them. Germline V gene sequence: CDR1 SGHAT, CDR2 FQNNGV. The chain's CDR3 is CASTHFTGKGTEAFF. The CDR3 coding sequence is TGTGCCAGCACCCACTTCACAGGGAAGGGCACTGAAGCTTTCTTT. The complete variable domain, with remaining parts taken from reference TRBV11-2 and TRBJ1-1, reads EAGVAQSPRYKIIEKRQSVAFWCNPISGHATLYWYQQILGQGPKLLIQFQNNGVVDDSQLPKDRFSAERLKGVDSTLKIQPAKLEDSAVYLCASTHFTGKGTEAFFGQGTRLTVV.

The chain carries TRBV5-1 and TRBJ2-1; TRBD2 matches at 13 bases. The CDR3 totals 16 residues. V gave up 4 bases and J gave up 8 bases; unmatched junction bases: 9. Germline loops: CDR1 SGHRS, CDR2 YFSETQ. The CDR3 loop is CASSVSLAGGPDEQFF. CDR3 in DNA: TGCGCCAGCAGCGTATCACTAGCGGGAGGGCCTGATGAGCAGTTCTTC.

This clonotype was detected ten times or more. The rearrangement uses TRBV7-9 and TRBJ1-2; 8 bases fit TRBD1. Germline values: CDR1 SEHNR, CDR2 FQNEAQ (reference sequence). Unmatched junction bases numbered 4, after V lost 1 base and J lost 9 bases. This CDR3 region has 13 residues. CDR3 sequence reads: CASSLGRGHSYTF. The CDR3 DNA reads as TGTGCCAGCAGCTTAGGCAGGGGGCATAGCTACACCTTC.

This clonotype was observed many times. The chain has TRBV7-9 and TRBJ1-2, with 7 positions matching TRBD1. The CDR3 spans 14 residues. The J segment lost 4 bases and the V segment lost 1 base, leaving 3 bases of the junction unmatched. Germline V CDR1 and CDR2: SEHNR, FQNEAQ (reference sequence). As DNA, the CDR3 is TGTGCCAGCAGCTTAGAGACAGGGTTCTATGGCTACACCTTC. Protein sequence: CASSLETGFYGYTF.

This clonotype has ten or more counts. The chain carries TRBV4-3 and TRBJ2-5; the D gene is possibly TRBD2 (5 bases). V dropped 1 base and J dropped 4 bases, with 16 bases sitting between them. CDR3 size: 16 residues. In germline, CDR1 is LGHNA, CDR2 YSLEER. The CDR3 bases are TGCGCCAGCAGCCAAGGGTTTTCGGGGTCGGGAGAGACCCAGTACTTC. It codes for CASSQGFSGSGETQYF.

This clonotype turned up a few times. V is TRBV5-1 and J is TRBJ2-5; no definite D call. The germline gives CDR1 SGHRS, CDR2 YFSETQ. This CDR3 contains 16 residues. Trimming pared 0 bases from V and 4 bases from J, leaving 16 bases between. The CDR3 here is CASSLEGPLGAETQYF. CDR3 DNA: TGCGCCAGCAGCTTGGAAGGACCCTTGGGCGCAGAGACCCAGTACTTC.

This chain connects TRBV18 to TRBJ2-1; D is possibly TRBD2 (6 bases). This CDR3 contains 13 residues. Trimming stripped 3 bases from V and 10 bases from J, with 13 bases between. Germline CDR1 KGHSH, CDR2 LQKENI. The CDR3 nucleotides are TGTGCCAGCTCACCCGGGTGGGAGGACGAGCAGTTCTTC. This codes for CASSPGWEDEQFF.

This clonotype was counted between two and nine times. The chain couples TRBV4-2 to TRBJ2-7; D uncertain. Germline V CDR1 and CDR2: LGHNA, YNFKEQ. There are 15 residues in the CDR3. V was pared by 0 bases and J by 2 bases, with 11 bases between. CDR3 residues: CASSQEPTYTYEQYF. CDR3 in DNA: TGTGCCAGCAGCCAAGAACCGACGTATACCTACGAGCAGTACTTC.

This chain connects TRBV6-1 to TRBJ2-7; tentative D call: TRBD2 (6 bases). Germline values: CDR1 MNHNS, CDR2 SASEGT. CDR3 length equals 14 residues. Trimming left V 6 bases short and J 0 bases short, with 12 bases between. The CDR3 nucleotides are TGTGCCAGCAGGGCGAGACTAGTCTCCTACGAGCAGTACTTC. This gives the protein CASRARLVSYEQYF.

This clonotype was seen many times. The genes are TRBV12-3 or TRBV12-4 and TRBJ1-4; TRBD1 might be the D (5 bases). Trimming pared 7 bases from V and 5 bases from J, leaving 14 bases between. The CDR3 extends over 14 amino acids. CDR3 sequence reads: CASNRLGENEKLFF. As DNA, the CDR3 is TGTGCCAGCAACAGATTAGGGGAGAATGAAAAACTGTTTTTT.

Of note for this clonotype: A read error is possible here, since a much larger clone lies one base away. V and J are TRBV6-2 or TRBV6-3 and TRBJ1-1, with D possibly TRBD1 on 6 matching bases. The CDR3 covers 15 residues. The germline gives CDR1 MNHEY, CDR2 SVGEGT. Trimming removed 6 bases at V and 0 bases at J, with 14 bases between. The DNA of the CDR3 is TGTGCCAGCAGGTCCATACAGGGTATGAACACTGAAGCTTTCTTT. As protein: CASRSIQGMNTEAFF.

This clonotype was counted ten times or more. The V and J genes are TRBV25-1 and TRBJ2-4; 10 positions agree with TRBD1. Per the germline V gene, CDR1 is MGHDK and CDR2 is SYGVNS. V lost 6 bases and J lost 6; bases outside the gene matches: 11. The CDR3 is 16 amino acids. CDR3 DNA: TGTGCCAGCAGCAACCCGGGACAGGGGTATGGAAACATTCAGTACTTC. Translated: CASSNPGQGYGNIQYF. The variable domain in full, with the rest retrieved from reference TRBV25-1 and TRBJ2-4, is EADIYQTPRYLVIGTGKKITLECSQTMGHDKMYWYQQDPGMELHLIHYSYGVNSTEKGDLSSESTVSRIRTEHFPLTLESARPSHTSQYLCASSNPGQGYGNIQYFGAGTRLSVL.

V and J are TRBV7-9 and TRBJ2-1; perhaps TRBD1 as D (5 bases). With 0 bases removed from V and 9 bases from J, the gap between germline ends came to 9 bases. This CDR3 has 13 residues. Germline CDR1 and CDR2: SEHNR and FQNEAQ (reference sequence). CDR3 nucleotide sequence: TGTGCCAGCAGCTTAGCTACAGGCAGTGAGCAGTTCTTC. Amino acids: CASSLATGSEQFF.

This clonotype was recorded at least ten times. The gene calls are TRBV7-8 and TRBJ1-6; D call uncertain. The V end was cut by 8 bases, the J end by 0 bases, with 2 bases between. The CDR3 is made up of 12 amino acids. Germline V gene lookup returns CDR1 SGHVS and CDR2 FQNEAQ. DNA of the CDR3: TGTGCCAGCGCCTCCTATAATTCACCCCTCCACTTT. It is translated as CASASYNSPLHF.